This T cell receptor beta chain was identified during a study of CD8+ T cells in alopecia areata. Sequencing relied on a cDNA template that was reverse transcribed from extracted RNA. This table comes from immunoSEQ multiplex PCR, and its TCRdb copy is limited to in-frame clones, with some not included. The sample has 150,000 to 200,000 clones, under 70% seen once. A note on this clone: Antigen: not known.

Study conclusions and caveats: Lesional scalp exceeded normal scalp in clonality, especially in alopecia totalis/universalis.

After removal of 7 bases from V and 8 bases from J, the junction contained 3 bases not matched to a gene. Germline-derived CDR1 and CDR2 are ENHRY and SYGVKD. The CDR3 spans 12 residues. This sample's treatment: oral pan-JAK inhibitor, 5-10 mg twice daily. This sequence was found in a human donor with alopecia areata. The chain combines TRBV10-3 with TRBJ2-1, with 9 bases aligning to TRBD1. Material: CD4+ T cells sorted from blood, obtained at week 4, from a patient treated with tofacitinib. The CDR3 nucleotides read TGTGCCATCACACAGGGGGCCCATGAGCAGTTCTTC. Translation: CAITQGAHEQFF.